Described below is a single T cell receptor (beta chain) sequence and its context. The data belong to a study of blood T cell repertoires in COVID-19. Study-wide background: There were acute and convalescent COVID-19 samples, and they came from the United States, Italy and Spain. PBMCs, B-cell-depleted T cells, or T cells provided the cDNA or gDNA that made up the material.

Germline loops: CDR1 SGHRS, CDR2 YFSETQ. The CDR3 is 15 residues long. J lost 9 bases, V lost 3 bases, and 8 bases had no gene match. Participant-reported clinical history was the basis for cohort assignment. Original data processing: The assay estimated nucleated cells by amplifying reference gene primers. Clones were read by immunoSEQ multiplex PCR, and TCRdb kept only the in-frame ones, dropping some. V and J calls and clone size are copied from that table; D and trimming were computed from the DNA. The sample has about 250,000 clones; less than 90% are singletons. This chain joins TRBV5-1 and TRBJ1-6, with TRBD1 matching 8 bases. Sequenced sample: PBMCs or T cells enriched from blood (not recorded which). This receptor was taken from a woman in her 50s who had recovered from COVID-19. The CDR3 region is CASSSSGTGGSPLHF. In DNA, the CDR3 is TGCGCCAGCAGCTCCTCCGGGACAGGCGGTTCACCCCTCCACTTT.